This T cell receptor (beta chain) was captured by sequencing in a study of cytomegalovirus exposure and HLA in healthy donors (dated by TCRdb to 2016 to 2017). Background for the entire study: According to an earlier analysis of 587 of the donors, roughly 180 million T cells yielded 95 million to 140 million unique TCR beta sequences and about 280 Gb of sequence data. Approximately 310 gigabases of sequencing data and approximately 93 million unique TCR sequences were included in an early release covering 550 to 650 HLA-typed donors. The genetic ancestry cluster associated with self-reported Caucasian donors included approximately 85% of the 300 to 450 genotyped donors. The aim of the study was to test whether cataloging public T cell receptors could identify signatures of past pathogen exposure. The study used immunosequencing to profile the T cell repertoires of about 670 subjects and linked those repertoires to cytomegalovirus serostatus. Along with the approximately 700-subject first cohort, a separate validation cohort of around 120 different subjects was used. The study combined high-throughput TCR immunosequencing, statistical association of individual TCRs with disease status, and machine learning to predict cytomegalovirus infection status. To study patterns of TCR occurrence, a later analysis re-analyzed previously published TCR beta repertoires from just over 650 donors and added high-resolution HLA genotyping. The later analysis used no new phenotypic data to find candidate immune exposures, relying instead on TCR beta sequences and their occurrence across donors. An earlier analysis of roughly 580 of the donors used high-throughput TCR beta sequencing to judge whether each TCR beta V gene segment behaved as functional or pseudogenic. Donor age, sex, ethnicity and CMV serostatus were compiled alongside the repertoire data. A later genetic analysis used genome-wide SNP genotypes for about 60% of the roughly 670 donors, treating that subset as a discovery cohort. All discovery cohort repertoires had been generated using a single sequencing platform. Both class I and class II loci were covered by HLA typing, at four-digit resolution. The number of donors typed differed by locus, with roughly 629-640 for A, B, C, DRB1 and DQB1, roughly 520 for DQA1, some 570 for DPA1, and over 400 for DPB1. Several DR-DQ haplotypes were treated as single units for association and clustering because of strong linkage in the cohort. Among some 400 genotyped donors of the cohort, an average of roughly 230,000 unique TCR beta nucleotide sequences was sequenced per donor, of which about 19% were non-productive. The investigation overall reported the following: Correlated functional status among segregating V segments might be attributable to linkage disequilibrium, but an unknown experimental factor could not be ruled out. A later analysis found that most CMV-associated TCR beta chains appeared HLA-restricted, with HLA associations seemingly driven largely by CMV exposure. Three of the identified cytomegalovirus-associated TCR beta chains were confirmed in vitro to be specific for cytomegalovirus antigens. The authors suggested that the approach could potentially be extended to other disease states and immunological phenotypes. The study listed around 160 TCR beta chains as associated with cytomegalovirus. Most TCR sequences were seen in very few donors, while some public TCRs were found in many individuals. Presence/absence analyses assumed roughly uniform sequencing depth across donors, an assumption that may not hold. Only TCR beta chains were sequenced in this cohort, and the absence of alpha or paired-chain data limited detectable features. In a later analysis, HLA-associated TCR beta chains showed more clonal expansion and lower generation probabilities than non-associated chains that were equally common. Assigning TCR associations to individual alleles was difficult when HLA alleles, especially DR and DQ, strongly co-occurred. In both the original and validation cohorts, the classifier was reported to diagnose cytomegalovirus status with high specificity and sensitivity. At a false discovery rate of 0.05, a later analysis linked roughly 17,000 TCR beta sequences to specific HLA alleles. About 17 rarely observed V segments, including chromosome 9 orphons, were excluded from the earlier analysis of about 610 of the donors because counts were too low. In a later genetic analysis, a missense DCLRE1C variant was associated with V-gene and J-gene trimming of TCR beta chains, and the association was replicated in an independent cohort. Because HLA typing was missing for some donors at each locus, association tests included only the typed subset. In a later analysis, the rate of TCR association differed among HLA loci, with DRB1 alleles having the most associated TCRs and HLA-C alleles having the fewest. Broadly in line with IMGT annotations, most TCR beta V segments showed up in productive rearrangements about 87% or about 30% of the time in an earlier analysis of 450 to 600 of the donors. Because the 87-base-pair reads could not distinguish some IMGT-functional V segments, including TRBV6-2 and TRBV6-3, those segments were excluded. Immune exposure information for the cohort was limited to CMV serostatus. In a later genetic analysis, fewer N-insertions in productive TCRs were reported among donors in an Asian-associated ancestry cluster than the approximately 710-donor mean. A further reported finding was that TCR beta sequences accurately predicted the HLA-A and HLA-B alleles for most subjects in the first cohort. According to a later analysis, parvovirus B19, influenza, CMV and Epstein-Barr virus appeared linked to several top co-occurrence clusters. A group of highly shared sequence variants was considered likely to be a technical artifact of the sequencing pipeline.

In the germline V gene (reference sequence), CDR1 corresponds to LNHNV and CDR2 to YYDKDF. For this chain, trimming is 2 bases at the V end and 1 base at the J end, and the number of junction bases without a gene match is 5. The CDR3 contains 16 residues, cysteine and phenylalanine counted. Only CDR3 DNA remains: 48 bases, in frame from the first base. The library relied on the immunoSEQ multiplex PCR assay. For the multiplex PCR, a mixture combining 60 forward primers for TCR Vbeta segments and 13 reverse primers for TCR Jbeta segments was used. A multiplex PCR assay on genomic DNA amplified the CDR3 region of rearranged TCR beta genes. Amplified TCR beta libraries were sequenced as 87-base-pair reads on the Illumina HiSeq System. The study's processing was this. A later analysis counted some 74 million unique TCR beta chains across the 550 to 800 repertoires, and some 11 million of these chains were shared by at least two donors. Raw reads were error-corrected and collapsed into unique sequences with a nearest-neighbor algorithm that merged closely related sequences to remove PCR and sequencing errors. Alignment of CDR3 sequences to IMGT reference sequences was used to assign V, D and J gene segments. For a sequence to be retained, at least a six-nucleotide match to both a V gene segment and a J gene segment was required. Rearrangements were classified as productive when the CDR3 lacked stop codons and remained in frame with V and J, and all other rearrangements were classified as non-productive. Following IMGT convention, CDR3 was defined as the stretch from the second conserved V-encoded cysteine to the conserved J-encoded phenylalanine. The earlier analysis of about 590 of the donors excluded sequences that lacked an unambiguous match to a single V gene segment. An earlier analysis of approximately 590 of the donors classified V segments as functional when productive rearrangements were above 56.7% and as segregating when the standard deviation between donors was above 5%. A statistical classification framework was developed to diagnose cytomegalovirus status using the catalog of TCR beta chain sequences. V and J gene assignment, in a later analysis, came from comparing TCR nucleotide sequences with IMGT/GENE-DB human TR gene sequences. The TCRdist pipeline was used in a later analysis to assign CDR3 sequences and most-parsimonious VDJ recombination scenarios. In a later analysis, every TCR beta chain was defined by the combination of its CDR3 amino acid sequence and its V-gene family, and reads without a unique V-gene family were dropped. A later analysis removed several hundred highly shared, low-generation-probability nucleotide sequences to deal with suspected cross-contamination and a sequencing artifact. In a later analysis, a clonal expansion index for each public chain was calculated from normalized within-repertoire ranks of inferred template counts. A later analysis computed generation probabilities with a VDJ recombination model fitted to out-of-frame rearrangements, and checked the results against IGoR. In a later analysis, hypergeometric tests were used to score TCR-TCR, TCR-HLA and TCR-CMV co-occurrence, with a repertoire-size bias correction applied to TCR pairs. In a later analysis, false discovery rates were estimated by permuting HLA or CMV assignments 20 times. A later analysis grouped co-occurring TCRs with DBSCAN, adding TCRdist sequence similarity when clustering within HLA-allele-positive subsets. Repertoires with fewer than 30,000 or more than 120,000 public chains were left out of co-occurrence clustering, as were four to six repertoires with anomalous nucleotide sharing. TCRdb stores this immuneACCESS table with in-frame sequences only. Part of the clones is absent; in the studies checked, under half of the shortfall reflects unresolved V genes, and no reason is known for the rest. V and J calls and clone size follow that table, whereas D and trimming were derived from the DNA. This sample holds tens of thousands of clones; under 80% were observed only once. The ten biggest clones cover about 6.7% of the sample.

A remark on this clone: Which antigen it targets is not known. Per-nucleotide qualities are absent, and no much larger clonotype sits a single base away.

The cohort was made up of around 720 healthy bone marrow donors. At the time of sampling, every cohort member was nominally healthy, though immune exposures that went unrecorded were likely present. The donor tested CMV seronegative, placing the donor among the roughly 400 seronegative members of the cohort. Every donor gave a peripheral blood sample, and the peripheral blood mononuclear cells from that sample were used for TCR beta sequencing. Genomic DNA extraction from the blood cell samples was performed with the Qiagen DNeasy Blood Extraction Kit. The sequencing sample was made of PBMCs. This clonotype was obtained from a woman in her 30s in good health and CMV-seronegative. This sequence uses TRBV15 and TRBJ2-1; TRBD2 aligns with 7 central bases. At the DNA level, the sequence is TGTGCCACCAGCAGAAAAGCGGGATTATCCTACAATGAGCAGTTCTTC. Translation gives CATSRKAGLSYNEQFF.